This T cell receptor (beta chain) was captured by sequencing in a study of blood T cells in healthy people across ages. Study-wide results and limits: Fewer expanded clones and more diversity marked long-lived versus aged donors. Observed TCR beta diversity per million T cells went down as age went up. This fall followed a roughly linear course with age.

Per sample, at least 5 micrograms of total RNA were extracted. Through a sample-barcoded 5' primer and a J-beta primer mix, a second PCR was run for roughly 6 to 12 cycles. Each cDNA molecule carried a tag from a template-switch adaptor that contained 12 random nucleotides. TCRdb analysed the 5' RACE reads with MiXCR anew, one entry per CDR3 protein. This table has hundreds of thousands of distinct CDR3 sequences, roughly half appearing once. The length of the CDR3 is 15 residues. CDR1 is SQVTM and CDR2 is ANQGSEA in the germline V gene. The V and J ends lost 4 bases and 5 bases, in that order; junction bases with no gene match: 7. The table lists this clonotype with many counts. Its cognate antigen is unknown.

The receptor was isolated from a woman of 80 years or more in good health. What was sequenced was blood. The chain couples TRBV29-1 to TRBJ2-3; 12 bases map to TRBD2. In DNA, the CDR3 is TGCAGCGTTGGGCCTAGCGGGGGGGCCGGAGATACGCAGTATTTT. As protein: CSVGPSGGAGDTQYF.